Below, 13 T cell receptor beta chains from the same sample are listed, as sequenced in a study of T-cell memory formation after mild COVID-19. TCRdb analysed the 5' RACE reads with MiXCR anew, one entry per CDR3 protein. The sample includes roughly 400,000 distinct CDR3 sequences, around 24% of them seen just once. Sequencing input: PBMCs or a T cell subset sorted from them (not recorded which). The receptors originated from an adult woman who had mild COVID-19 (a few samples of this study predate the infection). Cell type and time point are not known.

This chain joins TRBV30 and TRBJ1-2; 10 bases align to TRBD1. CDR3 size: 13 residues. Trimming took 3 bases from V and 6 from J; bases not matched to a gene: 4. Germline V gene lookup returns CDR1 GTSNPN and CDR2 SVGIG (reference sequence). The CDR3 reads CAWSRTGGDGYTF. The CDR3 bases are TGTGCCTGGAGCCGGACAGGGGGGGATGGCTACACCTTC.

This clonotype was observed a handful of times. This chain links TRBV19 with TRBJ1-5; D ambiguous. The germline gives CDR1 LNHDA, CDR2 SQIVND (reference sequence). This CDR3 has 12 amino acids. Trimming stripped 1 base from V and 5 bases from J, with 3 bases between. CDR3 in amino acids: CASSIGDQPQHF. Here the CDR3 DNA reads TGTGCCAGTAGTATAGGCGATCAGCCCCAGCATTTT.

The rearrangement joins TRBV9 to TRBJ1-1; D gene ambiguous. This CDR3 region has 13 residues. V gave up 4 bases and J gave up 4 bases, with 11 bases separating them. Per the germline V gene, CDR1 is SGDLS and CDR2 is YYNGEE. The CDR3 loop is CASSRSRATEAFF. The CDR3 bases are TGTGCCAGCAGCCGGTCGAGGGCCACTGAAGCTTTCTTT. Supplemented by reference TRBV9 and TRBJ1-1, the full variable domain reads DSGVTQTPKHLITATGQRVTLRCSPRSGDLSVYWYQQSLDQGLQFLIQYYNGEERAKGNILERFSAQQFPDLHSELNLSSLELGDSALYFCASSRSRATEAFFGQGTRLTVV.

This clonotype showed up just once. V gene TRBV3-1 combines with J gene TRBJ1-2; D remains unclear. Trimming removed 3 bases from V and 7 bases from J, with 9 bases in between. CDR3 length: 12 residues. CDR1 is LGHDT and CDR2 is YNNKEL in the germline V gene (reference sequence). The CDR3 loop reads CASSQGDLGYTF. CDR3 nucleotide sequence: TGTGCCAGCAGCCAGGGAGACCTTGGCTACACCTTC.

CDR3 nucleotides: TGCAGCGTCAGGATACTCAAAGGCGATACGCAGTATTTT. This translates into CSVRILKGDTQYF. The chain carries TRBV29-1 and TRBJ2-3; D remains unclear. V was cut by 6 bases and J by 6 bases, with 16 bases left in between. The germline CDR1 and CDR2 sequences are SQVTM and ANQGSEA. The CDR3 is 13 amino acids.

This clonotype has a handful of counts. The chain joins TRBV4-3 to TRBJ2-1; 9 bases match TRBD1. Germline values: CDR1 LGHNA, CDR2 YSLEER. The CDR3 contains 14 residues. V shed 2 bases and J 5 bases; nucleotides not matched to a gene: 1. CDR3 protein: CASSQNRGHNEQFF. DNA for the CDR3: TGCGCCAGCAGCCAAAACAGGGGGCACAATGAGCAGTTCTTC.

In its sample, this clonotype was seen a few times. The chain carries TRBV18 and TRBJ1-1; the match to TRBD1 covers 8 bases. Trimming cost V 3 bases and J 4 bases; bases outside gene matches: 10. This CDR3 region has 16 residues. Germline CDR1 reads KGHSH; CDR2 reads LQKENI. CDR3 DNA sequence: TGTGCCAGCTCACCCTCAAACAGACAGGGGTCCACTGAAGCTTTCTTT. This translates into CASSPSNRQGSTEAFF.

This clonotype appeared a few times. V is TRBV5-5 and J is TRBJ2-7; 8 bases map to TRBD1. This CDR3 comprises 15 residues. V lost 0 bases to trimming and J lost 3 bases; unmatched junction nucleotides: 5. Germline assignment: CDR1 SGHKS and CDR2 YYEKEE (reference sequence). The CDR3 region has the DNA TGTGCCAGCAGCTTGGCGACAGGGGCTCACTACGAGCAGTACTTC. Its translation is CASSLATGAHYEQYF.

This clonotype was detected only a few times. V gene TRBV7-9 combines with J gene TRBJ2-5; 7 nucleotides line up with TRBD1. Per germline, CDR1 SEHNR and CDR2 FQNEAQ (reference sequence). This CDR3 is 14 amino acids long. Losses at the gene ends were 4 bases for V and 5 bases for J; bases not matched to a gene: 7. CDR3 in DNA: TGTGCCAGCAGCTCCTACAGGGGTCGGGAGACCCAGTACTTC. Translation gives CASSSYRGRETQYF. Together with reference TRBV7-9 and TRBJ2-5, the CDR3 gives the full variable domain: DTGVSQNPRHKITKRGQNVTFRCDPISEHNRLYWYRQTLGQGPEFLTYFQNEAQLEKSRLLSDRFSAERPKGSFSTLEIQRTEQGDSAMYLCASSSYRGRETQYFGPGTRLLVL.

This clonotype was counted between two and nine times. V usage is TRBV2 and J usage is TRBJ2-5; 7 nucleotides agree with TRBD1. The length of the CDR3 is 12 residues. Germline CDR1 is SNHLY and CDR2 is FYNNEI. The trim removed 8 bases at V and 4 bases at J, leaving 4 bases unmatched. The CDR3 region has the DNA TGTGCCAGCCGGAGGACAGGAGAGACCCAGTACTTC. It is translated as CASRRTGETQYF.

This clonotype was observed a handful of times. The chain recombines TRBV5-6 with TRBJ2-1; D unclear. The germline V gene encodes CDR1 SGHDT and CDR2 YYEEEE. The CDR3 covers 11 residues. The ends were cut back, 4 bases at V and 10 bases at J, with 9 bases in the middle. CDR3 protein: CASSRRHEQFF. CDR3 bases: TGTGCCAGCAGCCGTCGACACGAGCAGTTCTTC.

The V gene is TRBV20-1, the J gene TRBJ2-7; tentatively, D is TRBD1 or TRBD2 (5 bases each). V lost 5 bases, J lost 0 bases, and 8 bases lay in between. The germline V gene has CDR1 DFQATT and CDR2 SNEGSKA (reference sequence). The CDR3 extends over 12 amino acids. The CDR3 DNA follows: TGCAGTGCTGGGGACCTCTCCTACGAGCAGTACTTC. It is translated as CSAGDLSYEQYF.

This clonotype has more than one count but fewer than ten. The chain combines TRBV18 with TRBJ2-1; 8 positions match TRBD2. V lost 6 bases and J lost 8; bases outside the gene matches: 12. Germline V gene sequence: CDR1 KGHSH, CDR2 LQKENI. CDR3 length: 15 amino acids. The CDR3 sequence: CASSSVGGGSDEQFF. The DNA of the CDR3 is TGTGCCAGCTCGTCCGTCGGGGGGGGCAGCGATGAGCAGTTCTTC. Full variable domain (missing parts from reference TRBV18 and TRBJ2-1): NAGVMQNPRHLVRRRGQEARLRCSPMKGHSHVYWYRQLPEEGLKFMVYLQKENIIDESGMPKERFSAEFPKEGPSILRIQQVVRGDSAAYFCASSSVGGGSDEQFFGPGTRLTVL.